Sequencing of this T cell receptor beta chain was carried out in a study of OX40 agonist ivuxolimab in advanced cancers. Study-level points and caveats: The specificity for antigen of the expanded peripheral T cells was not determined.

Generated by immunoSEQ multiplex PCR, the TCRdb table keeps only in-frame clones and is missing some. This sample has around 76,000 clones, with roughly nine tenths found just once. Only a few counts were recorded for this clone. Its target is not known. Germline V gene lookup returns CDR1 SGHNT and CDR2 YENEEA. The junction had 5 bases not matched to a gene; V was cut back by 3 bases and J by 4 bases. The length of the CDR3 is 14 residues. The sequencing here drew on CD4+ or CD8+ T cells sorted from blood, taken in a trial of the OX40 agonist ivuxolimab. The chain couples TRBV11-3 to TRBJ1-1; TRBD1 matches at 7 bases. The TCR comes from an adult with an advanced solid tumor such as melanoma, head and neck, liver or kidney cancer. The DNA for the CDR3 is TGTGCCAGCAGCTTCCGACAGGGTGTCACTGAAGCTTTCTTT. It encodes CASSFRQGVTEAFF.